Each of the 3 T cell receptor beta chains below was sequenced from the same sample in a study of hypomethylating agent response in myelodysplastic syndrome (dated by TCRdb to the early 2020s). The method was the immunoSEQ multiplex PCR assay. As stored in TCRdb, this immuneACCESS dataset retains in-frame rearrangements with V and J assigned. A fraction of the clones does not appear; measured against another copy, unresolved V genes explain less than half of the discrepancy, and the remainder lacks a known reason. The sample contains 5,000 to 6,000 clones, approximately 82% of them found a single time. Jointly, the top ten make up 16% of the sample. The sequences come from bone marrow, collected before or after starting hypomethylating agent treatment for myelodysplastic syndrome (not recorded which). Source of these receptors: a human donor with myelodysplastic syndrome.

This clone occurred once. The chain combines TRBV10-2 with TRBJ2-7; TRBD1 agrees at 7 bases. The CDR3 has 15 amino acids. V shed 6 bases and J 4 bases; nucleotides not matched to a gene: 12. Germline-derived CDR1 and CDR2 are WSHSY and SAAADI. The CDR3 DNA is TGCGCCAGCAGACCGACAGGGCTCGGCCGATACGAGCAGTACTTC. The encoded protein is CASRPTGLGRYEQYF.

The CDR3 loop is CASSVWHQTNEKLFF. The CDR3 coding sequence is TGTGCCAGCAGTGTCTGGCACCAAACTAATGAAAAACTGTTTTTT. The genes are TRBV6-1 and TRBJ1-4; D ambiguous. In germline, CDR1 is MNHNS, CDR2 SASEGT. The CDR3 sequence is 15 residues long. V shed 4 bases and J shed 1 base, with 10 bases lying between them.

DNA of the CDR3: TGTGCCAGTCTTCCGGGACAGAACACCGGGGAGCTGTTTTTT. Amino acid sequence: CASLPGQNTGELFF. The chain uses TRBV6-6 and TRBJ2-2, with TRBD1 as a possible D gene (6 bases). Looked up from germline, CDR1 is MNHNY and CDR2 is SVGAGI (reference sequence). V was pared by 9 bases and J by 1 base, with 12 bases between. This CDR3 contains 14 residues.